These T cell receptor beta chains were read from a single sample in a study of blood T cell repertoires in COVID-19. Clones were sequenced by immunoSEQ multiplex PCR, and TCRdb holds only the in-frame ones, with some missing. The sample shows a few hundred thousand clones, 70% to 80% of them seen only once. Specimen: peripheral blood. The receptors were sampled from a woman of 80 years or more with acute or convalescent COVID-19. Each CDR3 is given with its conserved first and last residue. A D gene is named only where the DNA matches it firmly. The size of a clone is reported for some rows only, either as once, few or many, or as a class for expanded clones.

j_call v_call clone_size d_call cdr3_nt cdr3_aa
TRBJ1-1 TRBV19 . . TGTGCCAGTAGTATAGTTCGGCCGGCGGAGGAAGCTTTCTTT CASSIVRPAEEAFF
TRBJ1-1 TRBV11-3 . . TGTGCCAGCAGCTCACCGGGAGGGGTAGCTTTCTTT CASSSPGGVAFF
TRBJ1-6 TRBV2 . TRBD1 TGTGCCAGCACAAGGACAGGGGTTTCACCCCTCCACTTT CASTRTGVSPLHF
TRBJ2-3 TRBV24-1 . TRBD2 TGTGCCACCAGTGACCAGGGGACTAGCGGCAGCACAGATACGCAGTATTTT CATSDQGTSGSTDTQYF
TRBJ1-2 TRBV18 few TRBD1 TGTGCCAGCTCACCCTCGCGGGACAGGGCTAACTATGGCTACACCTTC CASSPSRDRANYGYTF
TRBJ1-5 TRBV18 . TRBD1 TGTGCCAGCTCCCGGGACAGGAGTCAGCCCCAGCATTTT CASSRDRSQPQHF
TRBJ2-1 TRBV14 . TRBD1 TGTGCCAGCAGCCAAGAATTGTGGGACAGGCTACCCCGAATCCGGTACAATGAGCAGTTCTTC CASSQELWDRLPRIRYNEQFF
TRBJ1-1 TRBV5-1 . . TGCGCCAGCAGCACTCTTCCGCCTGATTCGTGGACTGAAGCTTTCTTT CASSTLPPDSWTEAFF
TRBJ2-1 TRBV10-1 . . TGCGCCAGCAGTTTGGTGAGCTACAATGAGCAGTTCTTC CASSLVSYNEQFF
TRBJ2-1 TRBV3-1/TRBV3-2 . TRBD2 TGTGCCAGCAGCCAATGGGGACTAGCGCCCTACAATGAGCAGTTCTTC CASSQWGLAPYNEQFF
TRBJ2-7 TRBV5-1 . TRBD2 TGCGCCAGCAACTCCGGACTAGCGCGAGACGAGCAGTACTTC CASNSGLARDEQYF
TRBJ2-2 TRBV7-8 . TRBD2 TGTGCCAGCCCAGTGGCGGGGGGGCAGAACACCGGGGAGCTGTTTTTT CASPVAGGQNTGELFF
TRBJ2-3 TRBV3-1/TRBV3-2 once . TGTGCCAGCAGCCAGATCCCCCGGGATACGCAGTATTTT CASSQIPRDTQYF
TRBJ2-7 TRBV5-4 . . TGTGCCAGCAGCTTGGGGCAAATCCCCTACGAGCAGTACTTC CASSLGQIPYEQYF
TRBJ1-1 TRBV19 . TRBD1 TGTGCCAGTAGTATAGAGCCGGACAGGGGGCGTGAAGCTTTCTTT CASSIEPDRGREAFF
TRBJ1-6 TRBV2 once TRBD1 TGTGCCAGCACCCAACAGGGGGTCTCACCCCTCCACTTT CASTQQGVSPLHF
TRBJ2-1 TRBV6-5 . . TGTGCCAGCAGGTCAACGGGGATTTCCTACAATGAGCAGTTCTTC CASRSTGISYNEQFF
TRBJ2-1 TRBV5-1 few TRBD2 TGCGCCAGCAGCTTGGAGTTAGCGGGGTCGTCGAGCTCCTACAATGAGCAGTTCTTC CASSLELAGSSSSYNEQFF
TRBJ2-5 TRBV3-1/TRBV3-2 few TRBD1 TGTGCCAGCAGCCATTCTCCCTGGCAACAGGGGGCGCGGGAGACCCAGTACTTC CASSHSPWQQGARETQYF
TRBJ2-7 TRBV3-1/TRBV3-2 . . TGTGCCAGCAGCCAAAGCTTGGGGCTCTCCTACGAGCAGTACTTC CASSQSLGLSYEQYF
TRBJ2-2 TRBV6-5 . . TGTGCCAGCAATGGGGCTTCGAACACCGGGGAGCTGTTTTTT CASNGASNTGELFF
TRBJ2-1 TRBV11-2 . TRBD1 TGTGCCAGCAGCTTAAGGGGGACAGGGGTGGGCAATGAGCAGTTCTTC CASSLRGTGVGNEQFF
TRBJ2-3 TRBV10-3 many . TGTGCCATCAGTGTCGGGGGGCGCGCAGATACGCAGTATTTT CAISVGGRADTQYF
TRBJ1-1 TRBV15 . . TGTGCCACCAGCCCTTCCTCGGGTGGCACTGAAGCTTTCTTT CATSPSSGGTEAFF
TRBJ2-2 TRBV6-5 . TRBD1 TGTGCCAGCAGCCGCCTTACAGGGGACACCGGGGAGCTGTTTTTT CASSRLTGDTGELFF
TRBJ1-1 TRBV2 . TRBD1 TGTGCCATCGGACAGGGCAAAACTAAAGCTTTCTTT CAIGQGKTKAFF
TRBJ1-2 TRBV5-1 . . TGCGCCAGCAGCTTGGGGCAGGGGACCTATGGCTACACCTTC CASSLGQGTYGYTF
TRBJ2-5 TRBV4-2 few TRBD2 TGTGCCAGCAGCCAAGATCTTAGTCGGGGACTAGCGACAGAGACCCAGTACTTC CASSQDLSRGLATETQYF
TRBJ1-2 TRBV7-2 . . TGTGCCAGCAGCCCTATTGGGCAGGAAGCTAACTATGGCTACACCTTC CASSPIGQEANYGYTF
TRBJ2-3 TRBV9 . . TGTGCCAGCAGCCTTGGACAGTTTAGCACAGATACGCAGTATTTT CASSLGQFSTDTQYF
TRBJ2-1 TRBV19 . . TGTGCCAGTAGGATAACGGGGTCCCGGAATGAGCAGTTCTTC CASRITGSRNEQFF